Below are 31 T cell receptor beta chains sequenced from a single sample in a study of a mutant IDH1 vaccine in newly diagnosed glioma. Noted time point: baseline, week 1 (first vaccination visit). Treatment given: pre-vaccination baseline after standard-of-care therapy. The assay was immunoSEQ multiplex PCR, and TCRdb's table has in-frame clones only and misses some. The table has 70,000 to 95,000 clones, approximately 80% seen once. The sequences come from PBMCs, collected from a glioma patient treated with radiotherapy, temozolomide or both. All receptors come from a man aged 40-55 years with glioma. Some clones in this sample may be carry-over from other donors' samples.

V gene TRBV2 combines with J gene TRBJ1-1; D remains unclear. The CDR3 is made up of 16 amino acids. V was pared by 2 bases and J by 0 bases, with 13 bases between. The germline gives CDR1 SNHLY, CDR2 FYNNEI. CDR3 in DNA: TGTGCCAGCAGTGAATGGGTCCTAGCGATGAACACTGAAGCTTTCTTT. This sequence encodes CASSEWVLAMNTEAFF.

The gene calls are TRBV7-9 and TRBJ2-7; no firm D call. V was trimmed by 5 bases and J by 6 bases, leaving 8 bases between them. Germline V gene lookup returns CDR1 SEHNR and CDR2 FQNEAQ (reference sequence). CDR3 size: 11 residues. The CDR3, as DNA: TGTGCCAGCAGCGACGGGCTCGAGCAGTACTTC. Its translation is CASSDGLEQYF.

The V and J genes are TRBV18 and TRBJ2-7; D call uncertain. CDR1 is KGHSH and CDR2 is LQKENI in the germline V gene. The CDR3 totals 15 residues. Trimming removed 3 bases at V and 2 bases at J, with 14 bases between. CDR3 DNA sequence: TGTGCCAGCTCACCCGGGCCAACCTCAGCCTACGAGCAGTACTTC. Protein sequence: CASSPGPTSAYEQYF.

V is TRBV15 and J is TRBJ2-1, with D maybe TRBD2 (6 bases). The CDR3 extends over 14 amino acids. Germline V CDR1 and CDR2: LNHNV, YYDKDF (reference sequence). Between the trimmed V and J ends, which lost 4 bases and 8 bases, there was a span of 15 bases. CDR3 nucleotide sequence: TGTGCCACCAGCACCCTTTCCCGGGACTATGAGCAGTTCTTC. Its translation: CATSTLSRDYEQFF.

The chain recombines TRBV6-5 with TRBJ1-2; D gene unclear. This CDR3 comprises 13 residues. Germline lookup yields CDR1 MNHEY and CDR2 SVGAGI. Trimming removed 0 bases at V and 4 bases at J, with 6 bases between. This CDR3 is CASSYSKAYGYTF. The CDR3 coding sequence is TGTGCCAGCAGTTACTCGAAGGCCTATGGCTACACCTTC.

This chain joins TRBV4-1 and TRBJ2-7; D gene unclear. V lost 1 base to trimming and J lost 0 bases, with 4 bases between them. This CDR3 is built from 13 residues. The germline V gene has CDR1 MGHRA and CDR2 YSYEKL. The CDR3 DNA is TGCGCCAGCAGCCAAGGCCACTCCTACGAGCAGTACTTC. It codes for CASSQGHSYEQYF.

This clone appeared once. J is TRBJ2-3 and V is TRBV19, with a tentative D call TRBD2 (6 bases). The CDR3 covers 16 residues. The germline V gene encodes CDR1 LNHDA and CDR2 SQIVND (reference sequence). Trimming took off 6 bases at V and 4 bases at J, with 20 bases between the two ends. CDR3 in DNA: TGTGCCAGTAGCACTCTCCCGGGGGACGGCGCAGATACGCAGTATTTT. Residues: CASSTLPGDGADTQYF.

This clone was counted once. This chain uses TRBV29-1 with TRBJ1-2, with a tentative D call TRBD1 (6 bases). Germline values: CDR1 SQVTM, CDR2 ANQGSEA. The V and J ends lost 6 bases and 5 bases respectively, with 13 bases between them. This CDR3 is 12 amino acids long. The CDR3 sequence is CSVATGLYGYTF. DNA of the CDR3: TGCAGCGTCGCTACAGGGCTGTATGGCTACACCTTC.

This chain links TRBV4-1 with TRBJ1-1; D not resolved. Germline loops: CDR1 MGHRA, CDR2 YSYEKL. V was trimmed by 0 bases and J by 5 bases, leaving 13 bases between them. The CDR3 is 15 residues long. In nucleotides, the CDR3 is TGCGCCAGCAGCCAAGATCTGGGCGGAGAAACTGAAGCTTTCTTT. It codes for CASSQDLGGETEAFF.

The chain has TRBV25-1 and TRBJ1-3, with D possibly TRBD1 on 5 matching bases. Deletions cut 0 bases from V and 8 bases from J, with 8 bases between. CDR1 MGHDK and CDR2 SYGVNS come from the germline V gene. The CDR3 is 13 residues long. The CDR3 is CASSEYGADTIYF. Here the CDR3 DNA reads TGTGCCAGCAGTGAATATGGGGCTGACACCATATATTTT.

The V and J genes are TRBV7-6 and TRBJ1-4, with D possibly matching TRBD1 (6 bases). V was pared by 5 bases and J by 8 bases, with 21 bases between. CDR1 is SGHVS, CDR2 FNYEAQ, per germline. The CDR3 length is 16 residues. The CDR3 sequence is CASSLNAGGLGEKLFF. In DNA, the CDR3 is TGTGCCAGCAGCCTCAATGCCGGGGGGCTGGGGGAAAAACTGTTTTTT.

The CDR3 region has the DNA TGTGCCAGCAGTGAAGGTCTAGCGGGAGCCAAAAACATTCAGTACTTC. Its translation is CASSEGLAGAKNIQYF. The gene calls are TRBV2 and TRBJ2-4; 8 bases align to TRBD2. Losses at the gene ends were 1 base for V and 0 bases for J; bases not matched to a gene: 2. Looked up from germline, CDR1 is SNHLY and CDR2 is FYNNEI. This CDR3 comprises 16 residues.

The chain joins TRBV6-1 to TRBJ2-7; perhaps TRBD2 as D (5 bases). Per germline, CDR1 MNHNS and CDR2 SASEGT. The V end was cut by 6 bases, the J end by 7 bases, with 16 bases between. The CDR3 extends over 13 amino acids. CDR3 loop: CASSEGSQGEQYF. CDR3 coding DNA: TGTGCCAGCAGCGAGGGTTCACAAGGAGAGCAGTACTTC.

This chain connects TRBV6-5 to TRBJ1-5; 10 bases align to TRBD1. Per the germline V gene, CDR1 is MNHEY and CDR2 is SVGAGI. This CDR3 spans 16 amino acids. V gave up 6 bases and J gave up 1 base; unmatched junction bases: 6. The CDR3 sequence is CASRYRQGASNQPQHF. CDR3 bases: TGTGCCAGCAGGTACCGACAGGGGGCGAGCAATCAGCCCCAGCATTTT.

This chain connects TRBV30 to TRBJ2-1, with 12 positions matching TRBD2. The germline V gene encodes CDR1 GTSNPN and CDR2 SVGIG (reference sequence). This CDR3 is 15 amino acids long. V gave up 3 bases and J gave up 6 bases; unmatched junction bases: 6. CDR3 sequence: CAWSHGLAGSNEQFF. In DNA, the CDR3 is TGTGCCTGGAGCCACGGACTAGCGGGGTCCAATGAGCAGTTCTTC. The full variable domain, in which reference TRBV30 and TRBJ2-1 provide the parts outside the CDR3, is SQTIHQWPATLVQPVGSPLSLECTVEGTSNPNLYWYRQAAGRGLQLLFYSVGIGQISSEVPQNLSASRPQDRQFILSSKKLLLSDSGFYLCAWSHGLAGSNEQFFGPGTRLTVL.

The chain uses TRBV1 and TRBJ1-3. TRBV1 counts as a pseudogene. The CDR3 loop spans 15 amino acids. CDR3 bases: TGCACCAGCAGCCAAGATCCCCGCTCTGGAAACACCATATATTTT. Amino acid sequence: CTSSQDPRSGNTIYF.

This clone is categorized as medium-sized. This chain links TRBV5-6 with TRBJ2-7, with 11 bases identical to TRBD2. Germline lookup yields CDR1 SGHDT and CDR2 YYEEEE. Trimming cost V 4 bases and J 4 bases; bases outside gene matches: 7. CDR3 length: 15 residues. CDR3 region: CASSGPSGGRYEQYF. The DNA for the CDR3 is TGTGCCAGCAGCGGACCTAGCGGGGGGAGGTACGAGCAGTACTTC. Using reference TRBV5-6 and TRBJ2-7 for the parts outside the CDR3, the full variable domain is DAGVTQSPTHLIKTRGQQVTLRCSPKSGHDTVSWYQQALGQGPQFIFQYYEEEERQRGNFPDRFSGHQFPNYSSELNVNALLLGDSALYLCASSGPSGGRYEQYFGPGTRLTVT.

The V call is TRBV30, the J call TRBJ1-1; the D gene is possibly TRBD1 (5 bases). CDR3 size: 13 residues. Germline assignment: CDR1 GTSNPN and CDR2 SVGIG (reference sequence). V shed 5 bases and J shed 4 bases, with 14 bases lying between them. The CDR3 nucleotides read TGTGCCTGGGCCAGGGTCGCCGGCACTGAAGCTTTCTTT. Residues: CAWARVAGTEAFF.

The chain uses TRBV30 and TRBJ2-2; D may correspond to TRBD1 or TRBD2 (6 bases each). Germline loops: CDR1 GTSNPN, CDR2 SVGIG (reference sequence). This CDR3 contains 14 residues. Trimming removed 5 bases at V and 5 bases at J, with 15 bases between. For the CDR3, the DNA is TGTGCCTGGGGTCAAGGGGGGTGGACCGGGGAGCTGTTTTTT. Amino acids: CAWGQGGWTGELFF.

The V and J genes are TRBV9 and TRBJ2-5, with a tentative D call TRBD2 (5 bases). Germline V lookup: CDR1 SGDLS, CDR2 YYNGEE. V lost 0 bases and J 4 bases, leaving 13 bases between the germline ends. This CDR3 is built from 15 residues. DNA for the CDR3: TGTGCCAGCAGCGTAGGCCAGGACTCCGCAGAGACCCAGTACTTC. It codes for CASSVGQDSAETQYF. The whole variable domain, remainder taken from reference TRBV9 and TRBJ2-5, is DSGVTQTPKHLITATGQRVTLRCSPRSGDLSVYWYQQSLDQGLQFLIQYYNGEERAKGNILERFSAQQFPDLHSELNLSSLELGDSALYFCASSVGQDSAETQYFGPGTRLLVL.

The chain is built from TRBV4-1 and TRBJ1-5; D not resolved. V shed 0 bases and J shed 0 bases, with 3 bases lying between them. Germline V gene sequence: CDR1 MGHRA, CDR2 YSYEKL. The CDR3 totals 14 residues. The CDR3, as DNA: TGCGCCAGCAGCCAAGACCATAGCAATCAGCCCCAGCATTTT. This sequence encodes CASSQDHSNQPQHF.

The V and J genes are TRBV19 and TRBJ2-3, with D possibly being TRBD2 (5 bases). Between the trimmed V and J ends, which lost 6 bases and 5 bases, there was a span of 21 bases. Germline CDR1 LNHDA, CDR2 SQIVND (reference sequence). This CDR3 spans 16 amino acids. In DNA form, the CDR3 reads TGTGCCAGTAGACGGGTAGCGACGAAGCTCGGAGATACGCAGTATTTT. Its protein is CASRRVATKLGDTQYF.

The J gene is TRBJ2-7, the V gene TRBV2, with 8 bases fitting TRBD1. Germline V gene data show CDR1 as SNHLY and CDR2 as FYNNEI. This CDR3 contains 13 residues. V dropped 2 bases and J dropped 5; count of bases not matched to a gene: 2. CDR3 amino acids: CASSEMGQDEQYF. The DNA for the CDR3 is TGTGCCAGCAGTGAAATGGGACAGGACGAGCAGTACTTC.

This sequence joins TRBV7-9 and TRBJ1-2, with D possibly matching TRBD1 (6 bases). The germline V and J ends were trimmed by 5 bases and 8 bases, with 15 bases remaining between them. The CDR3 has 13 amino acids. Germline V gives CDR1 SEHNR, CDR2 FQNEAQ (reference sequence). CDR3 sequence: CASSPRGYEGYTF. CDR3 nucleotide sequence: TGTGCCAGCAGCCCCAGGGGATACGAGGGCTACACCTTC.

This chain joins TRBV6-1 and TRBJ1-5, with TRBD1 as a possible D gene (5 bases). The CDR3 extends over 17 amino acids. Trimming stripped 0 bases from V and 3 bases from J, with 15 bases between. Per the germline V gene, CDR1 is MNHNS and CDR2 is SASEGT. The CDR3 region has the DNA TGTGCCAGCAGTGAAGCGGGGGGAGGAGGAGCCAATCAGCCCCAGCATTTT. It translates to CASSEAGGGGANQPQHF.

The rearrangement links TRBV5-6 to TRBJ2-7; a possible D gene is TRBD1 (5 bases). V lost 1 base, J lost 2 bases, and 7 bases lay in between. CDR1 SGHDT and CDR2 YYEEEE come from the germline V gene. CDR3 size: 13 residues. CDR3: CASSLLTAYEQYF. CDR3 DNA sequence: TGTGCCAGCAGCTTGTTGACAGCCTACGAGCAGTACTTC. Drawing the rest from reference TRBV5-6 and TRBJ2-7, the complete variable domain is DAGVTQSPTHLIKTRGQQVTLRCSPKSGHDTVSWYQQALGQGPQFIFQYYEEEERQRGNFPDRFSGHQFPNYSSELNVNALLLGDSALYLCASSLLTAYEQYFGPGTRLTVT.

This clone was recorded only once. The chain carries TRBV18 and TRBJ1-5; D gene unclear. This CDR3 spans 12 amino acids. Trimming left V 3 bases short and J 5 bases short, with 5 bases between. From germline, CDR1 is KGHSH and CDR2 LQKENI. CDR3: CASSPSDQPQHF. In DNA form, the CDR3 reads TGTGCCAGCTCACCCAGCGATCAGCCCCAGCATTTT.

This clone was counted a few times. Compared with germline, one end of the junction differs, possibly owing to a read error. The chain is built from TRBV7-7 and TRBJ2-7; TRBD1 agrees at 10 bases. The CDR3 is 14 amino acids. The germline V gene encodes CDR1 SSHAT and CDR2 FNYEAQ (reference sequence). CDR3 coding DNA: TGTGCTAGCAGCCCGGGACAGGGGACCTACGAGCAGTACTTC. Encoded protein: CASSPGQGTYEQYF. The entire variable domain, with the rest obtained from reference TRBV7-7 and TRBJ2-7, is as follows: GAGVSQSPRYKVTKRGQDVTLRCDPISSHATLYWYQQALGQGPEFLTYFNYEAQPDKSGLPSDRFSAERPEGSISTLTIQRTEQRDSAMYRCASSPGQGTYEQYFGPGTRLTVT.

In its sample, this clone was seen a few times. V usage is TRBV2 and J usage is TRBJ2-4; tentative D call: TRBD1 (6 bases). The germline V gene encodes CDR1 SNHLY and CDR2 FYNNEI. V gave up 6 bases and J gave up 9 bases, with 15 bases separating them. This CDR3 contains 13 residues. DNA for the CDR3: TGTGCCAGCAGCCGGGCCATCAGGGGCATTCAGTACTTC. It encodes CASSRAIRGIQYF.

A single count supports this clone. V usage is TRBV2 and J usage is TRBJ2-6; D uncertain. The CDR3 is 16 residues long. The germline gives CDR1 SNHLY, CDR2 FYNNEI. The V end lost 10 bases, the J end lost 1 base, and 17 bases lay between the germline ends. CDR3 DNA: TGTGCCACCAACGATGGGTCCTTATCTGGGGCCAACGTCCTGACTTTC. It specifies CATNDGSLSGANVLTF.

This clone has a handful of counts. This chain links TRBV7-9 with TRBJ1-1, with D unclear. The V end lost 2 bases, the J end lost 7 bases, and 5 bases lay between the germline ends. Germline-derived CDR1 and CDR2 are SEHNR and FQNEAQ (reference sequence). CDR3 length: 11 residues. The CDR3 DNA follows: TGTGCCAGCAGCTTATCCGTTGAAGCTTTCTTT. Residues: CASSLSVEAFF.